Listed below are T cell receptor beta chains from one sample, sequenced in a study of T-cell memory formation after mild COVID-19. TCRdb redid the calling of the 5' RACE reads with MiXCR, one entry per CDR3 protein. The data contain about 560,000 distinct CDR3 sequences, approximately 15% of them singletons. The specimen was PBMCs or a T cell subset sorted from them (not recorded which). All receptors come from an adult woman who had mild COVID-19 (a few samples of this study predate the infection). Cell type and time point are not known. Each CDR3 is given with its conserved first and last residue. The order of the fields is J gene, V gene, clone size, D gene, CDR3 protein, CDR3 DNA. The D gene is left open where the match is weak. Some rows have no size entry. The others give once, few or many, or a class for an expanded clone.

TRBJ1-5,TRBV12-3/TRBV12-4,few,.,CASSFEVQPQHF,TGTGCCAGCAGTTTTGAAGTTCAGCCCCAGCATTTT
TRBJ2-4,TRBV6-2/TRBV6-3,.,.,CASSSLDIQYF,TGTGCCAGCAGTTCTTTGGACATTCAGTACTTC
TRBJ2-1,TRBV5-1,once,.,CASSPGPGGQFF,TGCGCCAGCAGCCCTGGCCCCGGGGGGCAGTTCTTC
TRBJ2-7,TRBV5-1,few,TRBD2,CASSTGLAGVPYEQYF,TGCGCCAGCAGCACCGGACTAGCGGGGGTCCCCTACGAGCAGTACTTC
TRBJ2-3,TRBV12-3/TRBV12-4,few,.,CASNLQGPEITDTQYF,TGTGCCAGCAACCTACAGGGTCCGGAAATCACAGATACGCAGTATTTT
TRBJ2-7,TRBV30,.,.,CAWSTHSPTRYEQYF,TGTGCCTGGAGTACACACAGTCCAACACGCTACGAGCAGTACTTC
TRBJ1-6,TRBV20-1,.,.,CSATPGRADSPLHF,TGCAGTGCTACCCCAGGACGGGCAGATTCACCCCTCCACTTT
TRBJ2-7,TRBV2,few,.,CASSERRVYEQYF,TGTGCCAGCAGTGAACGCCGGGTTTACGAGCAGTACTTC
TRBJ2-1,TRBV4-1,few,TRBD2,CASSQKSRREHSNEQFF,TGCGCCAGCAGCCAAAAATCCAGGCGGGAGCACAGCAATGAGCAGTTCTTC
TRBJ1-1,TRBV18,.,.,CASSPLGGAVLAEAFF,TGTGCCAGCTCACCACTCGGCGGGGCCGTTCTCGCTGAAGCTTTCTTT
TRBJ2-3,TRBV7-6,few,.,CASSLAPGWADTQYF,TGTGCCAGCAGCTTAGCCCCAGGGTGGGCAGATACGCAGTATTTT
TRBJ1-4,TRBV5-1,few,.,CASSLSGLTNEKLFF,TGCGCCAGCAGCTTATCGGGCCTAACTAATGAAAAACTGTTTTTT
TRBJ2-7,TRBV6-5,.,.,CASRRTRDPLYEQYF,TGTGCCAGCAGACGCACGAGGGACCCCCTCTACGAGCAGTACTTC
TRBJ2-5,TRBV7-9,.,.,CASRGAAKETQYF,TGTGCCAGCAGGGGGGCGGCTAAGGAGACCCAGTACTTC
TRBJ2-1,TRBV6-2/TRBV6-3,.,.,CASSYSEHNEQFF,TGTGCCAGCAGTTACTCGGAACACAATGAGCAGTTCTTC
TRBJ2-1,TRBV3-1,.,TRBD2,CASSLSSRGRGPYNEQFF,TGTGCCAGCAGCCTGTCCTCCCGTGGGAGGGGACCCTACAATGAGCAGTTCTTC
TRBJ2-1,TRBV5-1,many,TRBD2,CASSLALAGVGEQFF,TGCGCCAGCAGCTTGGCACTAGCGGGAGTCGGAGAGCAGTTCTTC
TRBJ2-1,TRBV6-6,.,TRBD1,CASQRGRGPGNEQFF,TGTGCCAGCCAAAGAGGCAGGGGGCCGGGCAATGAGCAGTTCTTC